The T cell receptor beta chain under discussion was sequenced for a study of CD8+ T cells in alopecia areata. Study-level background: Tofacitinib lasted 6 to 18 months, then 6 months off drug.

Study findings and constraints: There were many expanded lesional clones persisting in scalp and blood during tofacitinib.

This CDR3 is built from 14 residues. Germline-derived CDR1 and CDR2 are SQVTM and ANQGSEA. The ends were cut back, 6 bases at V and 0 bases at J, with 12 bases in the middle. Treatment meaning: oral pan-JAK inhibitor, 5-10 mg twice daily. Individuals with alopecia areata gave both lesional scalp punch biopsies and peripheral blood for collection. It was cDNA, reverse transcribed from extracted RNA, that served as the sequencing template. The data were produced by immunoSEQ multiplex PCR, yet TCRdb's version contains in-frame clones alone and is incomplete. The sample has 150,000 to 200,000 clones, 50% to 70% seen once. Of note for this clone: Its antigen is unidentified.

The genes are TRBV29-1 and TRBJ2-1; D is uncertain. Sequences were derived from CD4+ T cells sorted from blood, sampled around week 50, from a patient treated with tofacitinib. The source of this sequence is a human donor with alopecia areata. In DNA, the CDR3 is TGCAGCGTGACGAGGCTAGACTCCTACAATGAGCAGTTCTTC. Amino acids: CSVTRLDSYNEQFF.